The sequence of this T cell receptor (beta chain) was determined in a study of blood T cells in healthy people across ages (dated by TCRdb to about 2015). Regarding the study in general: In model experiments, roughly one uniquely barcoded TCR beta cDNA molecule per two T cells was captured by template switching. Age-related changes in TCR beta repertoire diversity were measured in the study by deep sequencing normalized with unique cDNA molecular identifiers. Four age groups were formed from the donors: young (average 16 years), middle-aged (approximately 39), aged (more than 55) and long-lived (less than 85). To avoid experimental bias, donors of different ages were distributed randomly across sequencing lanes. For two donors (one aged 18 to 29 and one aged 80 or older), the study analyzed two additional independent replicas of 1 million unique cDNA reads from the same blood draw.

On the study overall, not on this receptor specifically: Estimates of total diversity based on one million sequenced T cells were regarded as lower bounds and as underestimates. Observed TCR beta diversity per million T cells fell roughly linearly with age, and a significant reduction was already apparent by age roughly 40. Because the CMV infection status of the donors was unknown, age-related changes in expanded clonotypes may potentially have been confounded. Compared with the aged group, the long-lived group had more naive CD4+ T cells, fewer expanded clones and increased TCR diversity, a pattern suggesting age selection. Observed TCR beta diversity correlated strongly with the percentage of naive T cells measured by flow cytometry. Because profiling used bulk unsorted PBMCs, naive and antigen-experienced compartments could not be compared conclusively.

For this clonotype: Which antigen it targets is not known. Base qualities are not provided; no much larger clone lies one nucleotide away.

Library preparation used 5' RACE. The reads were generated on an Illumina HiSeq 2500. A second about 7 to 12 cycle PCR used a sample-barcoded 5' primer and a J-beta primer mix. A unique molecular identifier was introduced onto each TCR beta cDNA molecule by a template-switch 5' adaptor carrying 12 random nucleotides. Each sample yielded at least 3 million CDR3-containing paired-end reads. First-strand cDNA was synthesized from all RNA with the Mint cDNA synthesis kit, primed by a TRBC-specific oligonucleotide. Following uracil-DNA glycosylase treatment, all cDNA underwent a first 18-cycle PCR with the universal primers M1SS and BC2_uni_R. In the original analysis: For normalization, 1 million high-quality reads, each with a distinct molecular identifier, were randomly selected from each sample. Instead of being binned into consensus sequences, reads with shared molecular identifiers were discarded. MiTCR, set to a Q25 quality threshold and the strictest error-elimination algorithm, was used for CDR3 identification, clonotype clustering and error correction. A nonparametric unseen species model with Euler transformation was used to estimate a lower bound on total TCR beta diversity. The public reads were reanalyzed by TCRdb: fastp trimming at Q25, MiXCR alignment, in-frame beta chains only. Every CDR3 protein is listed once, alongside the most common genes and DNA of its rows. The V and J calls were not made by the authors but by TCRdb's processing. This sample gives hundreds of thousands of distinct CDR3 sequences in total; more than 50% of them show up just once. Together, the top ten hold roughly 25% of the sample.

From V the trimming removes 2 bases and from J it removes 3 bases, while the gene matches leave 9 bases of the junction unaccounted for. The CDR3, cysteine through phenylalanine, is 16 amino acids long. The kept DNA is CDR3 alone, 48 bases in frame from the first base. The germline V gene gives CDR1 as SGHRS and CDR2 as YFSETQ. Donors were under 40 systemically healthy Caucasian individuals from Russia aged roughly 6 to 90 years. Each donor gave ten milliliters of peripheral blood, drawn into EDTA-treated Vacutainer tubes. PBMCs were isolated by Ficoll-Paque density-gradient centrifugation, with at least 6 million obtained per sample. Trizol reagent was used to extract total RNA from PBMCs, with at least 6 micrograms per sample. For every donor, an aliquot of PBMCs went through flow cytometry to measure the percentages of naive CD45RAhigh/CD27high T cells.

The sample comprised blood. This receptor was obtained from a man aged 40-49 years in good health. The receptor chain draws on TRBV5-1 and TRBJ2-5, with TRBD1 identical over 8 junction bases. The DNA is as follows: TGCGCCAGCAGCTTACCGATGACAGGGGAAAAAGAGACCCAGTACTTC. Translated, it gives CASSLPMTGEKETQYF.